Below are 15 T cell receptor beta chains sequenced from a single sample in a study of glioma-infiltrating T cells after dendritic cell vaccination. Assay: immunoSEQ multiplex PCR; the TCRdb copy retains only in-frame clones and omits some. The sample has under 130,000 clones; nearly 90% are singletons. The sample's time point: after dendritic cell vaccination, including at tumor progression/relapse. Sequencing used blood, obtained after dendritic cell vaccination. Receptor source: a human donor with glioblastoma.

This clone was seen a single time. The genes are TRBV9 and TRBJ2-5, with 9 bases identical to TRBD1. The CDR3 has 15 amino acids. The ends lost 2 bases at V and 5 bases at J; junction bases unmatched: 7. Germline-derived CDR1 and CDR2 are SGDLS and YYNGEE. DNA of the CDR3: TGTGCCAGCAGCGTTTTACAGGGGGCAGGGGAGACCCAGTACTTC. This sequence encodes CASSVLQGAGETQYF.

The V call is TRBV18, the J call TRBJ2-7; D not resolved. There are 15 residues in the CDR3. V dropped 4 bases and J dropped 4 bases, with 17 bases sitting between them. Germline V gives CDR1 KGHSH, CDR2 LQKENI. Written as DNA, the CDR3 is TGTGCCAGCTCACTTACAGCCCCGGCGCCTTACGAGCAGTACTTC. It translates to CASSLTAPAPYEQYF.

This clone was counted once. This rearrangement joins TRBV30 to TRBJ2-2; 9 bases map to TRBD2. Trimming cost V 3 bases and J 6 bases; bases outside gene matches: 8. Germline lookup yields CDR1 GTSNPN and CDR2 SVGIG (reference sequence). The CDR3 is 15 amino acids. The CDR3 loop reads CAWRSGGGDAGELFF. The CDR3 nucleotides read TGTGCCTGGAGGTCCGGCGGGGGGGATGCCGGGGAGCTGTTTTTT.

The chain uses TRBV18 and TRBJ2-7, with D maybe TRBD1 (5 bases). The V gene's germline CDR1 is KGHSH and CDR2 LQKENI. Trimming left V 0 bases short and J 6 bases short, with 9 bases between. This CDR3 is built from 13 residues. CDR3 sequence (DNA): TGTGCCAGCTCACCACCAGGGGCCCTCGAGCAGTACTTC. Encoded protein: CASSPPGALEQYF.

In DNA, the CDR3 is TGCGCCAGCAGCAGAACATCGACAGGGTCCTCGACTGAAGCTTTCTTT. Its protein is CASSRTSTGSSTEAFF. The chain joins TRBV5-1 to TRBJ1-1; 7 positions agree with TRBD1. Germline CDR1 SGHRS, CDR2 YFSETQ. Unmatched junction bases numbered 14, after V lost 4 bases and J lost 5 bases. The CDR3 contains 16 residues.

This sequence joins TRBV11-2 and TRBJ2-5; 8 positions match TRBD2. V lost 1 base, J lost 5 bases, and 0 bases stayed unmatched. The germline V gene encodes CDR1 SGHAT and CDR2 FQNNGV. CDR3 length equals 13 residues. CDR3 region: CASSLGTSETQYF. The CDR3 bases are TGTGCCAGCAGCTTAGGGACTAGCGAGACCCAGTACTTC.

J is TRBJ1-1 and V is TRBV19, with D possibly matching TRBD1 (6 bases). The CDR3 extends over 14 amino acids. Germline V lookup: CDR1 LNHDA, CDR2 SQIVND (reference sequence). V was pared by 6 bases and J by 2 bases, with 13 bases between. The CDR3 DNA follows: TGTGCCAGTAGCAGACGAGGGGGAAACACTGAAGCTTTCTTT. Its translation: CASSRRGGNTEAFF.

The gene calls are TRBV7-9 and TRBJ2-7; D is unclear. This CDR3 is built from 12 residues. V was trimmed by 1 base and J by 4 bases, leaving 5 bases between them. Germline loops: CDR1 SEHNR, CDR2 FQNEAQ (reference sequence). The CDR3: CASSLVSYEQYF. CDR3 DNA sequence: TGTGCCAGCAGCTTAGTTAGTTACGAGCAGTACTTC.

This clone has a single count. The genes are TRBV5-1 and TRBJ1-1; 8 bases agree with TRBD1. Germline loops: CDR1 SGHRS, CDR2 YFSETQ. CDR3 length: 14 amino acids. J gave up 7 bases and V 3 bases, and 8 bases lay outside the gene matches. The CDR3 bases are TGCGCCAGCAGCTCCCCAGGGGGCCGGGGTGAAGCTTTCTTT. It translates to CASSSPGGRGEAFF.

This clone has just a few counts. The chain couples TRBV7-8 to TRBJ1-1; 8 nucleotides match TRBD1. The germline CDR1 and CDR2 sequences are SGHVS and FQNEAQ. The CDR3 contains 15 residues. The trim removed 1 base at V and 1 base at J, leaving 2 bases unmatched. CDR3 sequence: CASSLGGTGNTEAFF. In DNA, the CDR3 is TGTGCCAGCAGCTTAGGCGGGACAGGGAACACTGAAGCTTTCTTT. Full variable domain (missing parts from reference TRBV7-8 and TRBJ1-1): GAGVSQSPRYKVAKRGQDVALRCDPISGHVSLFWYQQALGQGPEFLTYFQNEAQLDKSGLPSDRFFAERPEGSVSTLKIQRTQQEDSAVYLCASSLGGTGNTEAFFGQGTRLTVV.

This clone turned up a few times. The rearrangement links TRBV13 to TRBJ1-5, with TRBD1 matching 9 bases. The CDR3 is made up of 15 amino acids. Looked up from germline, CDR1 is PRHDT and CDR2 is FYEKMQ (reference sequence). V was pared by 0 bases and J by 7 bases, with 4 bases of the junction left unmatched. CDR3: CASSLGDRGSQPQHF. In DNA form, the CDR3 reads TGTGCCAGCAGCTTAGGGGACAGGGGATCACAGCCCCAGCATTTT.

This chain links TRBV6-5 with TRBJ1-2, with D tentatively TRBD1 (6 bases). This CDR3 contains 14 residues. Per germline, CDR1 MNHEY and CDR2 SVGAGI. V was pared by 6 bases and J by 8 bases, with 19 bases between. CDR3 protein: CASSQTGYTGGYTF. The CDR3, as DNA: TGTGCCAGCAGCCAAACAGGGTACACCGGGGGCTACACCTTC.

This chain joins TRBV5-6 and TRBJ2-7; 7 positions agree with TRBD2. Germline CDR1 SGHDT, CDR2 YYEEEE. This CDR3 spans 11 amino acids. Trimming cost V 7 bases and J 6 bases; bases outside gene matches: 4. This chain's CDR3 is CASGRGFEQYF. As DNA, the CDR3 is TGTGCCAGCGGGCGGGGGTTCGAGCAGTACTTC.

Written as DNA, the CDR3 is TGTGCCAGCGCAAAGGCGGGCACCGGGGAGCTGTTTTTT. As protein: CASAKAGTGELFF. The rearrangement links TRBV9 to TRBJ2-2; D is perhaps TRBD2 (5 bases). The CDR3 extends over 13 amino acids. Germline CDR1 SGDLS, CDR2 YYNGEE. Trimming removed 7 bases at V and 4 bases at J, with 11 bases between.

The chain recombines TRBV6-6 with TRBJ2-3, with D possibly matching TRBD2 (5 bases). The CDR3 runs 15 residues. Germline loops: CDR1 MNHNY, CDR2 SVGAGI (reference sequence). Trimming stripped 4 bases from V and 2 bases from J, with 13 bases between. The CDR3 protein is CASSFHKLVTDTQYF. The CDR3 nucleotides are TGTGCCAGCAGTTTTCACAAACTAGTCACAGATACGCAGTATTTT.